The rows below give T cell receptor beta chains drawn from one sample of a study of blood T cell repertoires in COVID-19. Assay used: immunoSEQ multiplex PCR; TCRdb lists only in-frame clones, some missing. The repertoire holds more than 300,000 clones, roughly 85% seen once, with 5.5% to 7% in the top ten. The sequenced material came from PBMCs or T cells enriched from blood (not recorded which). These receptors came from a woman under 40 who had recovered from COVID-19. The CDR3 runs from the conserved cysteine through the conserved F or W. D genes are given only for firm matches. Clone size is stated in some rows and not others, as once, few, many or a class when expanded.

>few|TRBJ1-2|NA|TRBV7-2
TGTGCCAGCAGCAAGGGGACATCCGACTATGGCTACACCTTC
CASSKGTSDYGYTF
>NA|TRBJ1-6|NA|TRBV7-8
TGTGCCAGCAGCCCCAGGTCGCGTAATTCACCCCTCCACTTT
CASSPRSRNSPLHF
>NA|TRBJ2-2|TRBD2|TRBV7-3
TGTGCCAGCAGCTTACAGAGCAGGACTAGTAATGCCGGGGAGCTGTTTTTT
CASSLQSRTSNAGELFF
>NA|TRBJ1-6|NA|TRBV3-1/TRBV3-2
TGTGCCAGCAGCCAAGAGGGTGGAGCAGGCAGGGCTAGCTCCTATAATTCACCCCTCCACTTT
CASSQEGGAGRASSYNSPLHF
>few|TRBJ1-5|NA|TRBV4-3
TGCGCCAGCAGCCAATCAGGTAGCAATCAGCCCCAGCATTTT
CASSQSGSNQPQHF
>NA|TRBJ2-7|NA|TRBV7-9
TGTGCCAGCAGCTCGTACTACGAGCAGTACTTC
CASSSYYEQYF
>NA|TRBJ1-2|NA|TRBV7-9
TGTGCCAGCAGCTCCCAAACGGGGGGCCACTATGGCTACACCTTC
CASSSQTGGHYGYTF
>NA|TRBJ1-2|TRBD1|TRBV5-4
TGTGCCAGCAGGCCGGGACAGGGAGGGAACTATGGCTACACCTTC
CASRPGQGGNYGYTF
>NA|TRBJ1-2|NA|TRBV18
TGTGCCAGCTCACCCGGGTCCGACTATGGCTACACCTTC
CASSPGSDYGYTF
>few|TRBJ1-4|TRBD1|TRBV5-1
TGCGCCAGCAGCGCCACAGGGGGTCTAAATGAAAAACTGTTTTTT
CASSATGGLNEKLFF
>NA|TRBJ2-3|TRBD2|TRBV5-1
TGCGCCAGCAGCTTACAGGCTAGCGGTTTCACAGATACGCAGTATTTT
CASSLQASGFTDTQYF
>NA|TRBJ1-1|NA|TRBV27
TGTGCCAGCAGAGAGGTTGAAGCTTTCTTT
CASREVEAFF
>NA|TRBJ2-7|TRBD2|TRBV6-2/TRBV6-3
TGTGCCAGCAGTTACTTGGGGACTAGCGACTACGAGCAGTACTTC
CASSYLGTSDYEQYF
>once|TRBJ1-1|NA|TRBV5-5
TGTGCCAGCAGCTTCTGGGGCTCAGACACTGAAGCTTTCTTT
CASSFWGSDTEAFF
>NA|TRBJ1-4|NA|TRBV7-8
TGTGCCAGCAGCCGGGGGCAAACTAATGAAAAACTGTTTTTT
CASSRGQTNEKLFF
>once|TRBJ1-2|NA|TRBV5-1
TGCGCCAGCAGCTTGGGCGGCATATCAAACTATGGCTACACCTTC
CASSLGGISNYGYTF
>NA|TRBJ2-5|NA|TRBV7-6
TGTGCCAGCAGCCCCTCGGGACTCCTCCAAGAGACCCAGTACTTC
CASSPSGLLQETQYF
>NA|TRBJ2-7|NA|TRBV7-2
TGTGCCAGCAGCTATGCACAGGGTGGGGAGCAGTACTTC
CASSYAQGGEQYF
>NA|TRBJ1-2|NA|TRBV2
TGTGCCAGCAGTGACGGGGTTAACTATGGCTACACCTTC
CASSDGVNYGYTF
>once|TRBJ1-2|TRBD1|TRBV19
TGTGCCAGTGGAGACAGGGGCCCGTTGAGCTATGGCTACACCTTC
CASGDRGPLSYGYTF
>NA|TRBJ2-3|NA|TRBV7-9
TGTGCCAGCAGCTTAGCCGTGGGTCAGGGCCGCACAGATACGCAGTATTTT
CASSLAVGQGRTDTQYF
>NA|TRBJ2-3|TRBD1|TRBV10-3
TGTGCCATCAGAGAAGAGGACAGGGATGATACGCAGTATTTT
CAIREEDRDDTQYF
>NA|TRBJ1-1|TRBD1|TRBV5-1
TGCGCCAGCAGCCCAAAACGGGGGACAGGGGTCTCTGAAGCTTTCTTT
CASSPKRGTGVSEAFF
>once|TRBJ1-4|TRBD1|TRBV15
TGTGCCACCAGCAGAGATCAGGGGGGACTGGGGGAAAAACTGTTTTTT
CATSRDQGGLGEKLFF
>once|TRBJ1-1|TRBD1|TRBV6-6
TGTGCCAGCAGCCAGACAGGGGTTCGTGCCACTGAAGCTTTCTTT
CASSQTGVRATEAFF
>few|TRBJ1-1|NA|TRBV6-5
TGTGCCAGCCGAGTGGCAGGGGCTCGGAACACTGAAGCTTTCTTT
CASRVAGARNTEAFF
>NA|TRBJ2-3|NA|TRBV12-3/TRBV12-4
TGTGCCAGCCGGGGGGATACGCAGTATTTT
CASRGDTQYF
>NA|TRBJ1-4|TRBD1|TRBV4-2
TGTGCCAGCAGCCTAGGGGGCGCGAATGAAAAACTGTTTTTT
CASSLGGANEKLFF
>NA|TRBJ2-7|NA|TRBV14
TGTGCCAGCAGCCAAGATTTTGGCAGGCTCGACGAGCAGTACTTC
CASSQDFGRLDEQYF